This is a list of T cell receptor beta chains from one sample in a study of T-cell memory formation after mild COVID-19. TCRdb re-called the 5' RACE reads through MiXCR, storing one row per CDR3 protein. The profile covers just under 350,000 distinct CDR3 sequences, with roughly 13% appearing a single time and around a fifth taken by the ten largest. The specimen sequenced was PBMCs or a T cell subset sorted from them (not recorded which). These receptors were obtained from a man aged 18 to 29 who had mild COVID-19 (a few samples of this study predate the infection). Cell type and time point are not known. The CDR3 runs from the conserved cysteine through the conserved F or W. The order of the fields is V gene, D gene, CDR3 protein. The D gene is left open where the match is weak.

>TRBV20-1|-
CSARGGFQNSPLHF
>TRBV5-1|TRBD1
CASSPGTAFDTGELFF
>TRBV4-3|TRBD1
CASSLDRAYNEKLFF
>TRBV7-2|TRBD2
CASSLSGTRDTQYF
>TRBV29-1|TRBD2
CSVGGVHVEQFF
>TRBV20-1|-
CSASPGSGANVLTF
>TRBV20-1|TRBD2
CSAVAGGPGTGELFF
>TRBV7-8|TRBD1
CASRSGQGARADTQYF
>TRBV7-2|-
CASSFFGGNYGYTF
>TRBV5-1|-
CASSLTGAGANVLTF
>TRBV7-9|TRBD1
CASSPRTGGGESIQYF
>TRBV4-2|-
CASSQEEGAQPQHF
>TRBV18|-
CASSPGDQETQYF
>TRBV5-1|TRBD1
CASGLGQGETQYF
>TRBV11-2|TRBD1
CASSLMGTGGYGYTF
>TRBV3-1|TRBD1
CASSLTGVEETQYF
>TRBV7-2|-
CASTRGGKVEAFF
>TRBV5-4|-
CASSPREGANSPLHF
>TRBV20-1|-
CSASDRRGGTEAFF
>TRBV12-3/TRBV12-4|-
CASNLFPGSNSPLHF
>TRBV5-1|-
CASTLLAGGNTEAFF
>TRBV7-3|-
CASSFRGARNEQFF
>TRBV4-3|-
CASSQQQEGGSGANVLTF
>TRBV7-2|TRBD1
CASSLGGGQGLDQYF
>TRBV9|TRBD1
CASSRDRGSYTF
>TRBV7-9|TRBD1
CASIQGPGTAQYF
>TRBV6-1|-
CASSQNRGGTGELFF
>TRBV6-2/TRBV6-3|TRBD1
CASQRDSSNQPQHF
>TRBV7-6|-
CASSSRPPGPETQYF
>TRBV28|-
CASSSDPGRTYGYTF
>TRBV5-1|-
CASNWQPVSQETQYF
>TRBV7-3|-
CASSLTLRNTGELFF
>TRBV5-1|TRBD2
CASSPGLVNEQYF
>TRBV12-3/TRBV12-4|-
CASSLHRVEAFF
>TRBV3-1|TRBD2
CASSQALTSGGFETQYF
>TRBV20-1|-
CSARDRRNTGELFF
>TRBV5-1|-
CASSLGVTGALSGNTIYF
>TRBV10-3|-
CAIRGDSSGNTIYF
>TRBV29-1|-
CSVEGLVGKLGYGYTF
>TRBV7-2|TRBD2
CASSPGGIAGKGTQYF
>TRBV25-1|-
CASSHLGTANEKLFF
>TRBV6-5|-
CASRQGFEAFF
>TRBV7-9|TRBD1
CASSTLTGGLRNTEAFF
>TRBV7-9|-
CASLSGTGELFF
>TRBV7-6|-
CASSPQQVNTEAFF
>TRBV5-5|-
CASSPGPTSNTQYF
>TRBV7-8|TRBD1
CASSRNAGTGGNQPQHF
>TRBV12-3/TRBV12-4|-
CASSLGVTSYEQYF
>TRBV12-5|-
CASGLVRGNQPQHF
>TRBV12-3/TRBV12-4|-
CASIPDIYNEQFF
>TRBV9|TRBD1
CASSAHLDRGQPQHF
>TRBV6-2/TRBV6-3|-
CASSFNPHRTEAFF
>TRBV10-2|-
CASSGNRDRATPAFF
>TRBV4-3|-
CASSQDGVAKNIQYF
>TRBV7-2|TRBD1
CASSQDRGTETQYF
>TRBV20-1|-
CSALGQLGTEAFF